The source of this T cell receptor (beta chain) is a study of tumor and adjacent non-tumor tissue in lung cancer. Study-wide results and caveats: In normal lung, the top 100 clones were significantly more dominant than in tumor. Compared with tumor, normal lung showed significantly lower TCR diversity.

About this clonotype: Its antigen is not identified.

CDR1 and CDR2 from the germline V gene are SGHAT and FQNNGV. The CDR3 is made up of 15 amino acids. V dropped 5 bases and J dropped 9; count of bases not matched to a gene: 8. Three rounds of nested PCR, following a modified ARM-PCR protocol, produced the TCRbeta library. TCRdb reprocessed the multiplex PCR reads with MiXCR, giving one entry per CDR3 protein. The repertoire consists of approximately 120,000 distinct CDR3 sequences, with over 55% occurring once and the leading ten covering under 20%. RNA was extracted from bulk tissue without any cell sorting. This non-tumor lung sample came from over 3 cm beyond the tumor edge. Donors were chemotherapy-naive, newly diagnosed lung cancer surgical patients in China, August–late 2014.

Sequenced material: distant non-tumor lung tissue. The sequence derives from a man aged 60 to 69 with non-small cell lung cancer. J is TRBJ2-1 and V is TRBV11-2, with 12 bases aligning to TRBD2. This chain's CDR3 is CASSPWTSGTSEQFF. The DNA of the CDR3 is TGTGCCAGCAGCCCATGGACTAGCGGGACCAGTGAGCAGTTCTTC.